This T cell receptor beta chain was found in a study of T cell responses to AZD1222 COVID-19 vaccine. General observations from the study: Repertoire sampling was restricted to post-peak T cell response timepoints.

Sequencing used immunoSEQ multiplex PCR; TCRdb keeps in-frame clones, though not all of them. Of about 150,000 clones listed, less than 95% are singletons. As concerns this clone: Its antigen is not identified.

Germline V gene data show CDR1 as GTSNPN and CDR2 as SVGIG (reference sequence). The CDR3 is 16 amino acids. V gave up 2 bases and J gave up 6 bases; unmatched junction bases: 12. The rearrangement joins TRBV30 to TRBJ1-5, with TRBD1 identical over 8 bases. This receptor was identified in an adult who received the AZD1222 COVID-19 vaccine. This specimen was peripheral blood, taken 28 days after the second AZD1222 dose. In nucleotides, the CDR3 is TGTGCCTGGAGTTCCCTTCCCGGGACAGGCGTTCAGCCCCAGCATTTT. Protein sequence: CAWSSLPGTGVQPQHF.